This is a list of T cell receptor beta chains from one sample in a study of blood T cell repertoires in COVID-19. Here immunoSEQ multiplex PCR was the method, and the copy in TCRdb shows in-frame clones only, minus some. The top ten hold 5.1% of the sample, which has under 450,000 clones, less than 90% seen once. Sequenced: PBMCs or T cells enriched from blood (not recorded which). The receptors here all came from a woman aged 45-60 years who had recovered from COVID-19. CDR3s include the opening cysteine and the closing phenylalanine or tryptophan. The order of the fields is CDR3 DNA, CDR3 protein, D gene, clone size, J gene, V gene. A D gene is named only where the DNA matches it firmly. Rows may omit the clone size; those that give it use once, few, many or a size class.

CDR3nt: TGCGCCAGCAGCCCGAGACTAGCGGGAGGGTCGCAGTTCTTC; CDR3aa: CASSPRLAGGSQFF; d_gene: TRBD2; abundance: .; j_gene: TRBJ2-1; v_gene: TRBV4-3
CDR3nt: TGTGCCAGCAGCCCGGGACAGGGGGGTTTCGGCTACACCTTC; CDR3aa: CASSPGQGGFGYTF; d_gene: TRBD1; abundance: .; j_gene: TRBJ1-2; v_gene: TRBV5-6
CDR3nt: TGTGCCAGCAGTGTACACAACACTGAAGCTTTCTTT; CDR3aa: CASSVHNTEAFF; d_gene: .; abundance: .; j_gene: TRBJ1-1; v_gene: TRBV2
CDR3nt: TGTGCCACACGCGCAGGGCAGGGGACGATCGGGAGCAATCAGCCCCAGCATTTT; CDR3aa: CATRAGQGTIGSNQPQHF; d_gene: .; abundance: .; j_gene: TRBJ1-5; v_gene: TRBV19
CDR3nt: TGTGCCAGCTGCTCAGATGGTGGGGACAGGAACTCTGGGGCCAACGTCCTGACTTTC; CDR3aa: CASCSDGGDRNSGANVLTF; d_gene: TRBD1; abundance: .; j_gene: TRBJ2-6; v_gene: TRBV27
CDR3nt: TGTGCCAGCAGCTTGCAAGGGACAGGGTTTTCCGGGGCCAACGTCCTGACTTTC; CDR3aa: CASSLQGTGFSGANVLTF; d_gene: TRBD1; abundance: .; j_gene: TRBJ2-6; v_gene: TRBV5-4
CDR3nt: TGTGCCAGCAGCTTGGCTCAGGGGGCTTCGAACACCGGGGAGCTGTTTTTT; CDR3aa: CASSLAQGASNTGELFF; d_gene: TRBD1; abundance: .; j_gene: TRBJ2-2; v_gene: TRBV5-4
CDR3nt: TGTGCCAGCGGGGGTGGGGGCCCCTACGAGCAGTACTTC; CDR3aa: CASGGGGPYEQYF; d_gene: .; abundance: .; j_gene: TRBJ2-7; v_gene: TRBV3-1/TRBV3-2
CDR3nt: TGTGCCAGCAGAACCGAAGGAGCAGGGACAAACGGAAACACCATATATTTT; CDR3aa: CASRTEGAGTNGNTIYF; d_gene: .; abundance: .; j_gene: TRBJ1-3; v_gene: TRBV21-1
CDR3nt: TGTGCCAGCTCACCCCAGGGTTCGGCTGAAAAACTGTTTTTT; CDR3aa: CASSPQGSAEKLFF; d_gene: .; abundance: .; j_gene: TRBJ1-4; v_gene: TRBV18
CDR3nt: TGTGCCAGCAGCCGACAGGGATGGGCTGAAGCTTTCTTT; CDR3aa: CASSRQGWAEAFF; d_gene: TRBD1; abundance: .; j_gene: TRBJ1-1; v_gene: TRBV5-5
CDR3nt: TGTGCCAGTAGTATAGGTCAGAACAATCAGCCCCAGCATTTT; CDR3aa: CASSIGQNNQPQHF; d_gene: .; abundance: few; j_gene: TRBJ1-5; v_gene: TRBV19
CDR3nt: TGTGCCAGCAGTTTATGGGGCCAGGGCGGTCAGCCCCAGCATTTT; CDR3aa: CASSLWGQGGQPQHF; d_gene: .; abundance: .; j_gene: TRBJ1-5; v_gene: TRBV27
CDR3nt: TGTGCCAGCCGCCCGGGACTAGCATGGGAGCAGTTCTTC; CDR3aa: CASRPGLAWEQFF; d_gene: TRBD2; abundance: .; j_gene: TRBJ2-1; v_gene: TRBV7-8
CDR3nt: TGTGCCAGCAGCCCCTCCCGACAGAGTAATGAAAAACTGTTTTTT; CDR3aa: CASSPSRQSNEKLFF; d_gene: .; abundance: .; j_gene: TRBJ1-4; v_gene: TRBV5-4
CDR3nt: TGTGCCAGCAGCCCACAGGGGGGTCGACAAGAGACCCAGTACTTC; CDR3aa: CASSPQGGRQETQYF; d_gene: TRBD1; abundance: once; j_gene: TRBJ2-5; v_gene: TRBV7-2